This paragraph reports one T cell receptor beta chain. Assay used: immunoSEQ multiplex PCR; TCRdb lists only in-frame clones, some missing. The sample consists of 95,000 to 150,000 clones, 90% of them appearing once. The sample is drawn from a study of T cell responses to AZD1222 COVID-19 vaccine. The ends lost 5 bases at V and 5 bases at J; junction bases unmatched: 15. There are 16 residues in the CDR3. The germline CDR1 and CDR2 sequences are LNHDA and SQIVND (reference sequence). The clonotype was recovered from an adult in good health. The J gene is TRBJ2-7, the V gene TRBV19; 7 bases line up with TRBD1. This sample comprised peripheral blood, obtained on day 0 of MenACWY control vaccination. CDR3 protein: CASSPWTGDRLHEQYF. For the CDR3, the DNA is TGTGCCAGTAGTCCCTGGACAGGCGATCGTCTCCACGAGCAGTACTTC.